The rows below give T cell receptor beta chains drawn from one sample of a study of T cells expressing NK-cell markers. No DNA is given; TCRdb re-called the 5' RACE reads and lists each CDR3 protein once. The sample totals 150,000 to 160,000 distinct CDR3 sequences. Sequencing was performed on blood T cells: a sorted CD56 or NKG2C T cell subset, CD4+ or CD8+ T cells, or bulk PBMC T cells (not recorded which). The receptor source for this set is a woman in her forties or fifties in good health. Each CDR3 is given with its conserved first and last residue.

cdr3_aa | j_call | v_call
CASSPGGLVSSYNEQFF | TRBJ2-1 | TRBV4-1
CASSPRGSGGTYEQYF | TRBJ2-7 | TRBV7-8
CASSFGLAGGRSYEQYF | TRBJ2-7 | TRBV5-4
CASTATASGLYEQYF | TRBJ2-7 | TRBV12-3/TRBV12-4
CASSLAGGRATFYEQYF | TRBJ2-7 | TRBV5-1
CASSLRSGQPQHF | TRBJ1-5 | TRBV4-1
CASSPLRDTSYEQYF | TRBJ2-7 | TRBV21-1
CASGVGANVLTF | TRBJ2-6 | TRBV6-5
CASSHGQPTDTQYF | TRBJ2-3 | TRBV12-3/TRBV12-4
CASSSDRGHEQFF | TRBJ2-1 | TRBV7-9
CAIPGGRRGSEAFF | TRBJ1-1 | TRBV13
CASSWGGLSTDTQYF | TRBJ2-3 | TRBV27
CASSPYGTNEKLFF | TRBJ1-4 | TRBV27
CASSLADSTDTQYF | TRBJ2-3 | TRBV12-3/TRBV12-4
CASSYTDVDTQYF | TRBJ2-3 | TRBV6-5
CSVEGQGVGVDGYTF | TRBJ1-2 | TRBV29-1
CSARSSGHYEQYF | TRBJ2-7 | TRBV20-1
CASSLGVGLVTEAFF | TRBJ1-1 | TRBV7-9
CASSQTSGHNEQFF | TRBJ2-1 | TRBV9
CASSVNRGMNTEAFF | TRBJ1-1 | TRBV27
CASSVSKRTEQFF | TRBJ2-1 | TRBV9
CSVVGRGVEQYF | TRBJ2-7 | TRBV29-1
CASSSPDSSSYEQYF | TRBJ2-7 | TRBV7-2
CASGLVRTSGRRVNEQFF | TRBJ2-1 | TRBV12-5
CASRPGLLGDNEQFF | TRBJ2-1 | TRBV12-3/TRBV12-4
CASSDGTRDGYTF | TRBJ1-2 | TRBV27
CASSLFTGTFQETQYF | TRBJ2-5 | TRBV28
CASSIVRGGNIQYF | TRBJ2-4 | TRBV19
CASSFLTGRETQYF | TRBJ2-5 | TRBV5-6
CSVETGVGNTEAFF | TRBJ1-1 | TRBV29-1
CASSSRTGHATDTQYF | TRBJ2-3 | TRBV27